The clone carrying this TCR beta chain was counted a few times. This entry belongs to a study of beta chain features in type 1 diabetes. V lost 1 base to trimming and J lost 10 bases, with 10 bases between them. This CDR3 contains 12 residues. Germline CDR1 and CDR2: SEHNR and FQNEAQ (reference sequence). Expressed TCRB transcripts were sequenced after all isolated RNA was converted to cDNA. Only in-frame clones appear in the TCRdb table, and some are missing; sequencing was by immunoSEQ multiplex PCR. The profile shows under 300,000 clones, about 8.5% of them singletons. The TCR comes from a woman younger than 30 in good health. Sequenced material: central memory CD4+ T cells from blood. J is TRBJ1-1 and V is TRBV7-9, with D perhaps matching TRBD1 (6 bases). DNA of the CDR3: TGTGCCAGCAGCTTAGATGAGGGGGGAGCTTTCTTT. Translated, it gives CASSLDEGGAFF.